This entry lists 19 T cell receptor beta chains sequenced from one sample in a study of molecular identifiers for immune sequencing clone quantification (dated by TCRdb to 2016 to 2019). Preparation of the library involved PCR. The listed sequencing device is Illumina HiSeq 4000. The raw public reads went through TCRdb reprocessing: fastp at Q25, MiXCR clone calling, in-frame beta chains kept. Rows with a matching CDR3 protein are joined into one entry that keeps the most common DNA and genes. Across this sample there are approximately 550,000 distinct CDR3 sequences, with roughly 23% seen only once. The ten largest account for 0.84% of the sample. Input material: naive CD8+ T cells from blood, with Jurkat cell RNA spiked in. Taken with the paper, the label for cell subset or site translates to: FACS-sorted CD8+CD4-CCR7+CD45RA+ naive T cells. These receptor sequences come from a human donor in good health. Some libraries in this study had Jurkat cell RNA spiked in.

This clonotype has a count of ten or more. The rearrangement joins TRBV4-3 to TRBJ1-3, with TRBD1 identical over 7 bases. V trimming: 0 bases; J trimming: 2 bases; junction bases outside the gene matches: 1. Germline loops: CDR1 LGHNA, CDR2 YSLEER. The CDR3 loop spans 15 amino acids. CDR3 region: CASSQDRGPGNTIYF. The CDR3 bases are TGCGCCAGCAGCCAAGATAGGGGGCCTGGAAACACCATATATTTT.

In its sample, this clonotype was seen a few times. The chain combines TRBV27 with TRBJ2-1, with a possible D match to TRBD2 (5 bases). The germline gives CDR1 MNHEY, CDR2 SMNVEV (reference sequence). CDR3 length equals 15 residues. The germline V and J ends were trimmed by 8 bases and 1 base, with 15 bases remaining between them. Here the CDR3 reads CASAPLVSSYNEQFF. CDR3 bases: TGTGCCAGCGCCCCACTAGTCTCGTCCTACAATGAGCAGTTCTTC.

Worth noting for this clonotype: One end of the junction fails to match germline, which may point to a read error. CDR3: CATSAGGAGELSF. CDR3 DNA: TGTGCCACCAGTGCCGGAGGGGCCGGGGAGCTGTCTTTT. The gene calls are TRBV24-1 and TRBJ2-2; weak D call: TRBD2 (6 bases). Germline V gene data show CDR1 as KGHDR and CDR2 as SFDVKD. CDR3 length: 13 amino acids.

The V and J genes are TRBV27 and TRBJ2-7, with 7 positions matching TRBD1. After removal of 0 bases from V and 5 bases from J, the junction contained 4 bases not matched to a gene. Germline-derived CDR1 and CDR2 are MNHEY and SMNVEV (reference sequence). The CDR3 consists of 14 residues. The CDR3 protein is CASSLSATGNEQYF. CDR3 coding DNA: TGTGCCAGCAGTTTATCTGCGACAGGGAACGAGCAGTACTTC.

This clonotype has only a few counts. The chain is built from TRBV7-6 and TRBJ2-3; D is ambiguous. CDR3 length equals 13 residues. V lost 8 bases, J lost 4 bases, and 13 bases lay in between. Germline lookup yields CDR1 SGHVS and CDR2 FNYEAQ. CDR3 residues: CASSPTRADTQYF. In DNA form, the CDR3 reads TGTGCCAGCTCCCCCACAAGGGCAGATACGCAGTATTTT. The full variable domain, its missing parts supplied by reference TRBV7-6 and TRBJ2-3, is GAGVSQSPRYKVTKRGQDVALRCDPISGHVSLYWYRQALGQGPEFLTYFNYEAQQDKSGLPNDRFSAERPEGSISTLTIQRTEQRDSAMYRCASSPTRADTQYFGPGTRLTVL.

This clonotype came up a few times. CDR3 amino acids: CASSPRGDRGYEQYF. CDR3 DNA sequence: TGTGCCAGCAGTCCAAGGGGGGACAGGGGCTACGAGCAGTACTTC. This chain uses TRBV5-3 with TRBJ2-7, with 10 bases lining up with TRBD1. TRBV5-3 is reported as an ORF; its role is uncertain. With V trimmed by 8 bases and J by 3 bases, 11 bases remained unmatched. The CDR3 contains 15 residues.

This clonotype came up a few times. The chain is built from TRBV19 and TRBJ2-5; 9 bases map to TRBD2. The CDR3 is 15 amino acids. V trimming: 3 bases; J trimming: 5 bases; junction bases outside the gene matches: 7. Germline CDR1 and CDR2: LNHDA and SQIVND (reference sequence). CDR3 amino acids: CASSILGGGAETQYF. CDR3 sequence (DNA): TGTGCCAGTAGTATTTTAGGCGGGGGGGCGGAGACCCAGTACTTC.

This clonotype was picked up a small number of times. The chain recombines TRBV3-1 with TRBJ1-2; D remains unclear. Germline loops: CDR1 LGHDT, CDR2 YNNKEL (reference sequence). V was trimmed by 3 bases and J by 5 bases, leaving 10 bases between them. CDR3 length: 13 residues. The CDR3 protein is CASSHKWGYGYTF. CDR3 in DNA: TGTGCCAGCAGCCACAAGTGGGGTTATGGCTACACCTTC.

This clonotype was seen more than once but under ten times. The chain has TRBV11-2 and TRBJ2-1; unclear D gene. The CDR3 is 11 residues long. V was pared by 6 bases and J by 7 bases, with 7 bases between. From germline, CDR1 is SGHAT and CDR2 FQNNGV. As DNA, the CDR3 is TGTGCCAGCAGGTTCTCTAATGAGCAGTTCTTC. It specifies CASRFSNEQFF.

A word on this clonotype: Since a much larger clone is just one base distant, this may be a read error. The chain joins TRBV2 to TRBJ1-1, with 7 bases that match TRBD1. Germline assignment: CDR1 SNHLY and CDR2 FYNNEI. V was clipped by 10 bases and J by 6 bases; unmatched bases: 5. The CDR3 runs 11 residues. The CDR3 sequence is CATGTDAEAFF. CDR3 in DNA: TGTGCCACAGGGACAGACGCTGAAGCTTTCTTT.

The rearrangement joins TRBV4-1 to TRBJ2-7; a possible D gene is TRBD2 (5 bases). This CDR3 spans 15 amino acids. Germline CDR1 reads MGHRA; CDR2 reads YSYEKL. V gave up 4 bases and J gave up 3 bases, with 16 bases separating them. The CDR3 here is CASSPPEGRGYEQYF. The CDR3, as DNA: TGCGCCAGCAGCCCGCCGGAAGGACGGGGCTACGAGCAGTACTTC.

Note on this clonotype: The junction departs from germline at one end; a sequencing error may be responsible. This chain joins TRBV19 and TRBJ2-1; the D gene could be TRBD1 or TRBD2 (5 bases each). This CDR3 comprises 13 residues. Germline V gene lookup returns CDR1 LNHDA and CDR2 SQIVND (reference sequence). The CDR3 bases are TGTGTCAGTAGTGGGGGTAGCATCAATGAGCAGTTCTTC. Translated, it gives CVSSGGSINEQFF.

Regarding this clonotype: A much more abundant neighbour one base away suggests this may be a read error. As DNA, the CDR3 is TGTGCCACCAGTGATTTGGAGGGGGAAGATACGCAGTGTTTT. Amino acids: CATSDLEGEDTQCF. The rearrangement links TRBV24-1 to TRBJ2-3; weak D call: TRBD1 (6 bases). The CDR3 has 14 residues. Germline loops: CDR1 KGHDR, CDR2 SFDVKD.

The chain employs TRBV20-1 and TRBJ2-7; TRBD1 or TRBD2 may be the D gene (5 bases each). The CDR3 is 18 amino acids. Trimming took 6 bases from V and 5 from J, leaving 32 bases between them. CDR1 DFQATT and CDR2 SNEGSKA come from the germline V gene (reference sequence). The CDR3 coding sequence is TGCAGTGCCCCGTTGATTCTAACGGGGCCCCCGGCTTCCGACGAGCAGTACTTC. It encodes CSAPLILTGPPASDEQYF.

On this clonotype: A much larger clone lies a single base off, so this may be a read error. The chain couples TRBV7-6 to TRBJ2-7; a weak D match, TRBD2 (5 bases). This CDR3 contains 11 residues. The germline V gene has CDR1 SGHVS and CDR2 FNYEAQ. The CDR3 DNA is TGTGCCAGCAGCCCAGGATGGGAGCAGTGCTTC. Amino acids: CASSPGWEQCF. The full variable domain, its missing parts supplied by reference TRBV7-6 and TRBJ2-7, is GAGVSQSPRYKVTKRGQDVALRCDPISGHVSLYWYRQALGQGPEFLTYFNYEAQQDKSGLPNDRFSAERPEGSISTLTIQRTEQRDSAMYRCASSPGWEQCFGPGTRLTVT.

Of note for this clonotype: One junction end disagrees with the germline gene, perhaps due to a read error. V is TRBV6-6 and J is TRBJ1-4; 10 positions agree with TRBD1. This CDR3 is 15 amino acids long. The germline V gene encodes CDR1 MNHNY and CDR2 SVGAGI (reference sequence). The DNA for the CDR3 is TGTGCCAGCAGCCTGGACGGGACAGGGGATGAAAAACTGTCTTTT. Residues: CASSLDGTGDEKLSF.

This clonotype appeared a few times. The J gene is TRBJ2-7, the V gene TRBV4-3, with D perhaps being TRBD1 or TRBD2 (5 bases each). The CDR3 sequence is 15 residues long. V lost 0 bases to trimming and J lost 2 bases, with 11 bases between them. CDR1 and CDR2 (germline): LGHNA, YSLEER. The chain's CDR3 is CASSQDVRGAYEQYF. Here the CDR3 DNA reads TGCGCCAGCAGCCAAGATGTAAGGGGAGCCTACGAGCAGTACTTC.

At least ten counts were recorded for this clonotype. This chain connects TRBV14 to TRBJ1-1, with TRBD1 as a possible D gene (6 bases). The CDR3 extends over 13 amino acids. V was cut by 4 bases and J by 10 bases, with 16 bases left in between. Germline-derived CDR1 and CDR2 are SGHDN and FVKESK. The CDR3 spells CASSLQGLPPAFF. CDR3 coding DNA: TGTGCCAGCAGCCTCCAGGGGCTCCCCCCAGCTTTCTTT. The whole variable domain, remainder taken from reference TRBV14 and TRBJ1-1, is EAGVTQFPSHSVIEKGQTVTLRCDPISGHDNLYWYRRVMGKEIKFLLHFVKESKQDESGMPNNRFLAERTGGTYSTLKVQPAELEDSGVYFCASSLQGLPPAFFGQGTRLTVV.

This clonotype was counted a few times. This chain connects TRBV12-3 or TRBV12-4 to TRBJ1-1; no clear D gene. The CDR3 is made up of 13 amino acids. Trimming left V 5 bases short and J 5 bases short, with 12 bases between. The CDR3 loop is CASSDHTRTEAFF. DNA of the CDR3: TGTGCCAGCAGTGATCATACAAGGACTGAAGCTTTCTTT.